The T cell receptor (beta chain) under discussion was sequenced for a study of OX40 agonist ivuxolimab in advanced cancers. Generated by immunoSEQ multiplex PCR, the TCRdb table keeps only in-frame clones and is missing some. This sample carries tens of thousands of clones, roughly nine tenths of them seen once, and the ten largest clones take approximately 5%. CDR1 is SNHLY and CDR2 is FYNNEI in the germline V gene. The CDR3 is made up of 12 amino acids. V shed 7 bases, J shed 7 bases, and the junction held 3 bases outside the gene matches. Sequencing was performed on CD4+ or CD8+ T cells sorted from blood, taken in a trial of the OX40 agonist ivuxolimab. J is TRBJ2-4 and V is TRBV2, with 8 bases that match TRBD2. This clonotype was obtained from an adult with an advanced solid tumor such as melanoma, head and neck, liver or kidney cancer. This chain's CDR3 is CASKPGGNIQYF. CDR3 in DNA: TGTGCCAGCAAACCGGGGGGGAACATTCAGTACTTC.